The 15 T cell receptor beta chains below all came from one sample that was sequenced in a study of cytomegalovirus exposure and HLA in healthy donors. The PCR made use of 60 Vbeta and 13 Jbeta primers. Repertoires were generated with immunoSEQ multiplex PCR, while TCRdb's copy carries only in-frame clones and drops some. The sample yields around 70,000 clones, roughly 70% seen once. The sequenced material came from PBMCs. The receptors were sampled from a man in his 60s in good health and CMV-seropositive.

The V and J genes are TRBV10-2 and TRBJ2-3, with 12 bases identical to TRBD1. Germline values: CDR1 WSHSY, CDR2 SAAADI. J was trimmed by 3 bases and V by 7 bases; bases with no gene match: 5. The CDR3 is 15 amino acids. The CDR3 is CASKPGQGATDTQYF. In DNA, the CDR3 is TGCGCCAGCAAACCGGGACAGGGGGCGACAGATACGCAGTATTTT.

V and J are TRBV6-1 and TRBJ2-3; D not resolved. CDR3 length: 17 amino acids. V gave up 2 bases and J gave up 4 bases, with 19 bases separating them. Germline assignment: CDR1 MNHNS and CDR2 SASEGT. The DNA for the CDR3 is TGTGCCAGCAGTGAATTTTCCCGCCTTCCACAATCAGATACGCAGTATTTT. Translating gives CASSEFSRLPQSDTQYF.

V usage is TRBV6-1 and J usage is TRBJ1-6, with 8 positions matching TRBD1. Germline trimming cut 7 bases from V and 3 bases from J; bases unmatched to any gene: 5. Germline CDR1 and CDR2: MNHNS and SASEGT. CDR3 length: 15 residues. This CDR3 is CASKGQGFYNSPLHF. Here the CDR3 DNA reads TGTGCCAGCAAAGGACAGGGCTTCTATAATTCACCCCTCCACTTT.

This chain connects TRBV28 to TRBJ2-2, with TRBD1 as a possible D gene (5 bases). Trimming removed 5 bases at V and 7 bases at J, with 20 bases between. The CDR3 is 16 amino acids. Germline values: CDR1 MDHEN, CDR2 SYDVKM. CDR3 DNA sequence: TGTGCCAGCAGTCCCGTCTCAGGGAAGGGTAGCGGGGAGCTGTTTTTT. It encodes CASSPVSGKGSGELFF.

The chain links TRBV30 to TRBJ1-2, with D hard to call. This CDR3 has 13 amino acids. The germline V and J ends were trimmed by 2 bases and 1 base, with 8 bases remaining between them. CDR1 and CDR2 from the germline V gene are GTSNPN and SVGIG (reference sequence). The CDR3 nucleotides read TGTGCCTGGAGTAGAGCGAATAACTATGGCTACACCTTC. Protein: CAWSRANNYGYTF. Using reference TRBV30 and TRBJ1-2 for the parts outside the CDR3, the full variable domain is SQTIHQWPATLVQPVGSPLSLECTVEGTSNPNLYWYRQAAGRGLQLLFYSVGIGQISSEVPQNLSASRPQDRQFILSSKKLLLSDSGFYLCAWSRANNYGYTFGSGTRLTVV.

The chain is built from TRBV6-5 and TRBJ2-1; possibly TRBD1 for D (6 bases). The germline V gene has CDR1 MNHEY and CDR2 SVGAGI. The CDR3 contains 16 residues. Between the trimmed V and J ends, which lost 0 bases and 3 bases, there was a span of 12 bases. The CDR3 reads CASSYSPQGVYNEQFF. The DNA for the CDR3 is TGTGCCAGCAGTTACTCTCCACAGGGCGTCTACAATGAGCAGTTCTTC.

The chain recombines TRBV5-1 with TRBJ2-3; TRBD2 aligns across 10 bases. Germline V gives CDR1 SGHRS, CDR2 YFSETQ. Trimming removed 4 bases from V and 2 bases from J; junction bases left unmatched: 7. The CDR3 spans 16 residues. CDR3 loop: CASSGAGTSDTDTQYF. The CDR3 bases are TGCGCCAGCAGCGGCGCCGGGACTAGCGACACAGATACGCAGTATTTT.

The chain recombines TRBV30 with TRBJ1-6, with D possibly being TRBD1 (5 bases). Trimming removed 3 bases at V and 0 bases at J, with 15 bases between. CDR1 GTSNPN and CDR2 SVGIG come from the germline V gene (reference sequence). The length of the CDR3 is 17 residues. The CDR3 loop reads CAWRGGAISSYNSPLHF. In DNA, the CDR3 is TGTGCCTGGAGGGGGGGAGCTATTAGCTCCTATAATTCACCCCTCCACTTT.

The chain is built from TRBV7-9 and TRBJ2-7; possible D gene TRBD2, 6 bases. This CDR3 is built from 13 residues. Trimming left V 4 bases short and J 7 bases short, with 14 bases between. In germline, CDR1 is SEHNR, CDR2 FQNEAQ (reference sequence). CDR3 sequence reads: CASSSTTRGEQYF. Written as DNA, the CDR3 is TGTGCCAGCAGCTCCACGACACGGGGGGAGCAGTACTTC.

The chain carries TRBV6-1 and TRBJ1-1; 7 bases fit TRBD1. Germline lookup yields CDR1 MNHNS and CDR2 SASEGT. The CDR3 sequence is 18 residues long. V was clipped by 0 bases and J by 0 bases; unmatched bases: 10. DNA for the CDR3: TGTGCCAGCAGTGAAGCTCCCCTAGGACAGGCCGTGAACACTGAAGCTTTCTTT. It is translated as CASSEAPLGQAVNTEAFF.

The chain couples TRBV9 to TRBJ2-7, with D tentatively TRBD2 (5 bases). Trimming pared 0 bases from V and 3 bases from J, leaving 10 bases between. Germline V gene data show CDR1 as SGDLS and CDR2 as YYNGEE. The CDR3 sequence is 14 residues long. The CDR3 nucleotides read TGTGCCAGCAGCGTAGGGGGAGAGAACTACGAGCAGTACTTC. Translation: CASSVGGENYEQYF.

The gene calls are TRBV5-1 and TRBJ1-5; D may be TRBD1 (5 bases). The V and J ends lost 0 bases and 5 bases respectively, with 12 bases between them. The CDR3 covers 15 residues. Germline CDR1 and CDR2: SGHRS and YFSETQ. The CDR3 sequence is CASSLAPDSYQPQHF. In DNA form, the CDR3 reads TGCGCCAGCAGCTTGGCGCCCGACAGTTATCAGCCCCAGCATTTT. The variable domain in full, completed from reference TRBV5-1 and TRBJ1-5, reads KAGVTQTPRYLIKTRGQQVTLSCSPISGHRSVSWYQQTPGQGLQFLFEYFSETQRNKGNFPGRFSGRQFSNSRSEMNVSTLELGDSALYLCASSLAPDSYQPQHFGDGTRLSIL.

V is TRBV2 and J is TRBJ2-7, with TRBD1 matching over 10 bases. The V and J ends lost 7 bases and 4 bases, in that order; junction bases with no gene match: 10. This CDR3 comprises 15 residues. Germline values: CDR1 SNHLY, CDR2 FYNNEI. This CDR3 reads CASTAAGTGAYEQYF. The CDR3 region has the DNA TGTGCCAGCACCGCGGCCGGGACAGGGGCTTACGAGCAGTACTTC. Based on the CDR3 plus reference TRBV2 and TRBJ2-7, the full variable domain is EPEVTQTPSHQVTQMGQEVILRCVPISNHLYFYWYRQILGQKVEFLVSFYNNEISEKSEIFDDQFSVERPDGSNFTLKIRSTKLEDSAMYFCASTAAGTGAYEQYFGPGTRLTVT.

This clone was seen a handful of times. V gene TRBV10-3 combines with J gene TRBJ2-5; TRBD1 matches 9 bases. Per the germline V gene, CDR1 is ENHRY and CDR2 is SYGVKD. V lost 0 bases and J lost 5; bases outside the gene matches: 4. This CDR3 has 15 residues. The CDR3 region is CAISESGQGRETQYF. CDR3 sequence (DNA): TGTGCCATCAGTGAGTCGGGACAGGGCCGGGAGACCCAGTACTTC.

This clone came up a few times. The DNA of the CDR3 is TGTGCCAGCAGTTCCCACAGGGGAAGAACCTACGAGCAGTACTTC. Protein: CASSSHRGRTYEQYF. The V and J genes are TRBV6-1 and TRBJ2-7; 7 bases line up with TRBD1. Germline CDR1 and CDR2: MNHNS and SASEGT. V shed 5 bases and J 2 bases; nucleotides not matched to a gene: 9. CDR3 size: 15 residues.